The 10 T cell receptor beta chains in this list originate from one sample, sequenced in a study of shared clonotypes between healthy human individuals. CD45RO-negative, CCR7-positively selected cells formed the naive CD8 fraction, excluding terminally differentiated effector memory CD45RA+ cells. Here immunoSEQ multiplex PCR was the method, and the copy in TCRdb shows in-frame clones only, minus some. The sample yields more than 2 million clones, 80% to 95% seen once. The sequenced material came from naive CD8+ T cells from PBMCs. The receptors derive from a man aged 18 to 29 in good health. Some clones in this sample may be carry-over from other donors' samples.

This chain joins TRBV28 and TRBJ2-7, with 9 bases that match TRBD2. The CDR3 covers 15 residues. CDR1 is MDHEN, CDR2 SYDVKM, per germline. V was pared by 2 bases and J by 6 bases, with 8 bases of the junction left unmatched. The CDR3 protein is CASSLTGLAGTEQYF. The CDR3 region has the DNA TGTGCCAGCAGTTTAACGGGGCTAGCGGGAACCGAGCAGTACTTC.

The genes are TRBV6-6 and TRBJ2-3; 7 bases are a match to TRBD2. The V and J ends lost 6 bases and 6 bases, in that order; junction bases with no gene match: 9. There are 14 residues in the CDR3. Germline V gene lookup returns CDR1 MNHNY and CDR2 SVGAGI (reference sequence). CDR3 nucleotide sequence: TGTGCCAGCAGCCTAAGCGGGATGGGGGATACGCAGTATTTT. Translation gives CASSLSGMGDTQYF.

The gene calls are TRBV27 and TRBJ2-7; D unclear. Germline lookup yields CDR1 MNHEY and CDR2 SMNVEV (reference sequence). The CDR3 sequence is 16 residues long. The V and J ends lost 0 bases and 6 bases respectively, with 18 bases between them. The CDR3 protein is CASSLSIVGPPLEQYF. The CDR3 bases are TGTGCCAGCAGTTTATCGATAGTGGGTCCACCCCTCGAGCAGTACTTC.

J is TRBJ1-2 and V is TRBV7-9, with D hard to call. The CDR3 has 14 residues. V was pared by 5 bases and J by 5 bases, with 15 bases between. Per germline, CDR1 SEHNR and CDR2 FQNEAQ (reference sequence). The CDR3 nucleotides read TGTGCCAGCAGCCCCCCTGGGCAGAGATATGGCTACACCTTC. Its translation is CASSPPGQRYGYTF.

The chain recombines TRBV5-5 with TRBJ2-1; D tentatively reads TRBD1 or TRBD2 (5 bases each). V was pared by 0 bases and J by 0 bases, with 10 bases between. This CDR3 spans 16 amino acids. From germline, CDR1 is SGHKS and CDR2 YYEKEE (reference sequence). In DNA form, the CDR3 reads TGTGCCAGCAGCTTGGCCGGGGCAAGCTCCTACAATGAGCAGTTCTTC. It encodes CASSLAGASSYNEQFF.

With regard to this clone: Other DNA sequences in the sample encode the same CDR3. The rearrangement uses TRBV28 and TRBJ2-5, with D perhaps TRBD1 (5 bases). Trimming pared 3 bases from V and 1 base from J, leaving 6 bases between. The CDR3 has 13 residues. Germline CDR1 MDHEN, CDR2 SYDVKM. The CDR3, as DNA: TGTGCCAGCAGTTTTAGGGGCCAAGAGACCCAGTACTTC. Encoded protein: CASSFRGQETQYF.

The chain is built from TRBV4-1 and TRBJ2-7, with TRBD2 as a possible D gene (6 bases). Germline values: CDR1 MGHRA, CDR2 YSYEKL. V lost 8 bases and J lost 2, with 19 bases in between. The CDR3 totals 15 residues. The CDR3 loop is CASSPREPGPYEQYF. CDR3 nucleotide sequence: TGCGCCAGCTCACCCCGGGAGCCGGGGCCCTACGAGCAGTACTTC.

The chain uses TRBV19 and TRBJ2-3, with a weak D call TRBD2 (6 bases). Trimming removed 7 bases from V and 2 bases from J, with 16 bases in between. The CDR3 totals 15 residues. Germline CDR1 LNHDA, CDR2 SQIVND (reference sequence). CDR3 DNA: TGTGCCAGTACCCTAGGAGGGAGGCCCACAGATACGCAGTATTTT. Encoded protein: CASTLGGRPTDTQYF.

The chain couples TRBV7-9 to TRBJ2-7; maybe TRBD2 (6 bases). The CDR3 has 15 amino acids. Germline V gene lookup returns CDR1 SEHNR and CDR2 FQNEAQ (reference sequence). Trimming pared 5 bases from V and 5 bases from J, leaving 19 bases between. The CDR3: CASSPGRGSYDEQYF. Written as DNA, the CDR3 is TGTGCCAGCAGCCCAGGCCGGGGGTCGTACGACGAGCAGTACTTC.

This chain links TRBV7-6 with TRBJ2-3, with 7 positions matching TRBD1. The ends lost 5 bases at V and 0 bases at J; junction bases unmatched: 5. This CDR3 contains 15 residues. The germline V gene encodes CDR1 SGHVS and CDR2 FNYEAQ. The CDR3 DNA sequence: TGTGCCAGCAGCACCGGGACAGCAAGCACAGATACGCAGTATTTT. It encodes CASSTGTASTDTQYF.